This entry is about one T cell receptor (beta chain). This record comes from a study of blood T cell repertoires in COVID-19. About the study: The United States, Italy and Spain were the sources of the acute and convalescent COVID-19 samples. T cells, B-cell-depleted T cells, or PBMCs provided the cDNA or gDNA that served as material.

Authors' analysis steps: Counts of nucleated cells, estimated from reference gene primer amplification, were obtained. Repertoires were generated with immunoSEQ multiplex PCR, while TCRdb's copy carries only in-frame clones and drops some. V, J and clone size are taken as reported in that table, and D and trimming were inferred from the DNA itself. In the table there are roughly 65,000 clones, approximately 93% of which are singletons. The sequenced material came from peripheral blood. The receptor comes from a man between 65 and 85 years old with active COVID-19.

The CDR3 protein is CASSLGQGRYTEAFF. In nucleotides, the CDR3 is TGTGCCAGCAGCCTAGGACAGGGCCGGTACACTGAAGCTTTCTTT. V usage is TRBV11-2 and J usage is TRBJ1-1; 8 nucleotides agree with TRBD1. The trim removed 5 bases at V and 3 bases at J, leaving 8 bases unmatched. The CDR3 length is 15 residues. Germline V gene data show CDR1 as SGHAT and CDR2 as FQNNGV.